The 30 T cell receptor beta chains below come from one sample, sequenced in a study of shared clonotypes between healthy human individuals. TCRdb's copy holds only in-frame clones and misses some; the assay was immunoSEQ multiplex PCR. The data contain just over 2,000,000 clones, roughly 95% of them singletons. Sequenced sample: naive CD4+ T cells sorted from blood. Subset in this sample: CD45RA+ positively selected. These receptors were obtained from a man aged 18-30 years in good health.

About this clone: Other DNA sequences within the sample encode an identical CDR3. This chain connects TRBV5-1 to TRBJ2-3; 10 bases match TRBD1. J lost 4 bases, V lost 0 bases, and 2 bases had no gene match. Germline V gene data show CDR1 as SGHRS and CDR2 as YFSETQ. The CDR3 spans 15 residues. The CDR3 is CASSLGTGGADTQYF. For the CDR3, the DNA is TGCGCCAGCAGCTTGGGGACAGGGGGAGCAGATACGCAGTATTTT.

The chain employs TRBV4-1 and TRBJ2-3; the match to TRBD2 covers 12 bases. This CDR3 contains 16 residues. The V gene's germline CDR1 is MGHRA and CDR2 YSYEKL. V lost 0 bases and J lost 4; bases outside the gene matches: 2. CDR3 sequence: CASSQDLAGGADTQYF. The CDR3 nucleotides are TGCGCCAGCAGCCAAGATCTAGCGGGAGGGGCAGATACGCAGTATTTT.

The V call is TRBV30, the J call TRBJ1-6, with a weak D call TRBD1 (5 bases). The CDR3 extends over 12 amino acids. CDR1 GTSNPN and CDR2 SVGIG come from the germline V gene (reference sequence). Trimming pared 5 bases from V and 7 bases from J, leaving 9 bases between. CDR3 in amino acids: CAWRRDNSPLHF. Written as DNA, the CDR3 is TGTGCCTGGCGCCGGGACAATTCACCCCTCCACTTT.

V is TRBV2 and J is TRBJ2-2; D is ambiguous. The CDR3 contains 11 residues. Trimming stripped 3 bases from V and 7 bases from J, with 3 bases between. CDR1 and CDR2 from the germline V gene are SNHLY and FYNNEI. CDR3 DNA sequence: TGTGCCAGCAGTGACCTCGGGGAGCTGTTTTTT. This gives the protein CASSDLGELFF.

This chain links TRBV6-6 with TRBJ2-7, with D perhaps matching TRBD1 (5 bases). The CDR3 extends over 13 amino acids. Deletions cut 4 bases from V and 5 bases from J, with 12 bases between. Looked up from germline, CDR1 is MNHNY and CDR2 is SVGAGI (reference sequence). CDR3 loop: CASSFPTDNEQYF. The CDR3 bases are TGTGCCAGCAGTTTTCCGACAGACAACGAGCAGTACTTC.

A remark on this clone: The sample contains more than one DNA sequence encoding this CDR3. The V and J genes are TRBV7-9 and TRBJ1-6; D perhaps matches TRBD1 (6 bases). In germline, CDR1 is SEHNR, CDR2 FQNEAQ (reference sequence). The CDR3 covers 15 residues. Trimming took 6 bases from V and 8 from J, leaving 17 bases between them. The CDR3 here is CASSLAQGLDSPLHF. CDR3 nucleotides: TGTGCCAGCAGTCTCGCCCAGGGGTTAGATTCACCCCTCCACTTT.

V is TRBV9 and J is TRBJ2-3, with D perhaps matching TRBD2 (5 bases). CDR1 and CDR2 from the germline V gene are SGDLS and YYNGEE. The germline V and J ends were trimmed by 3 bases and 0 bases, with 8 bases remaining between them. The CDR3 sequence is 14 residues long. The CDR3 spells CASSAQRSTDTQYF. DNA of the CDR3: TGTGCCAGCAGCGCCCAGCGGAGCACAGATACGCAGTATTTT.

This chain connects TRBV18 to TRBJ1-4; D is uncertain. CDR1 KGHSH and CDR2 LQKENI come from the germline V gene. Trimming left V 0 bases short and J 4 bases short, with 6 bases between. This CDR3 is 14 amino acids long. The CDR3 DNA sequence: TGTGCCAGCTCACCACCCAGCGTTAATGAAAAACTGTTTTTT. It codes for CASSPPSVNEKLFF.

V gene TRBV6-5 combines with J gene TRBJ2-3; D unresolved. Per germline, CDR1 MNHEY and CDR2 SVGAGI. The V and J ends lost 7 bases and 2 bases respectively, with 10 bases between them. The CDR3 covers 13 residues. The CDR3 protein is CASKNPNTDTQYF. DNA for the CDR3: TGTGCCAGCAAGAACCCAAACACAGATACGCAGTATTTT.

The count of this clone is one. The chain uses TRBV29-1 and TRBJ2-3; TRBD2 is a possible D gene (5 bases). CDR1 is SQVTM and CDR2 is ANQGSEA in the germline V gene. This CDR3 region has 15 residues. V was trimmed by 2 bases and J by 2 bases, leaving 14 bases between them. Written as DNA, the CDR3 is TGCAGCGTTGAAATGGCGGCTAGCATCACAGATACGCAGTATTTT. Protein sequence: CSVEMAASITDTQYF.

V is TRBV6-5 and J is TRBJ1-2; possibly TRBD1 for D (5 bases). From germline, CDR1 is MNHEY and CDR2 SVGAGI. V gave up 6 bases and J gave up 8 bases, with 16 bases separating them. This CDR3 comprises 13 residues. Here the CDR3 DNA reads TGTGCCAGCAGACCGGGGCCCACGGGAGGCTACACCTTC. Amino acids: CASRPGPTGGYTF.

CDR3 DNA: TGCAGTGCTAGAGAGGATTCAGGCTACACCTTC. This codes for CSAREDSGYTF. The chain is built from TRBV20-1 and TRBJ1-2; D uncertain. This CDR3 has 11 residues. Germline V CDR1 and CDR2: DFQATT, SNEGSKA (reference sequence). Deletions cut 0 bases from V and 8 bases from J, with 7 bases between.

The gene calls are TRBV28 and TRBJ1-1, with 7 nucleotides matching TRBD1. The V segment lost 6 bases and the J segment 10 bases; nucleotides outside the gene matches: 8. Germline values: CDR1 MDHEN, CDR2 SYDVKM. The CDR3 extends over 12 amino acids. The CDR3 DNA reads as TGTGCCAGCAGAACAGGGGCTGATGGAGCTTTCTTT. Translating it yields CASRTGADGAFF.

The CDR3 sequence: CASSESGGQPTEAFF. The CDR3 DNA reads as TGCGCCAGCAGTGAGTCGGGTGGTCAGCCGACTGAAGCTTTCTTT. This chain connects TRBV10-1 to TRBJ1-1, with unresolved D. This CDR3 is built from 15 residues. Germline values: CDR1 WNHNN, CDR2 SYGVQD (reference sequence). V was pared by 0 bases and J by 5 bases, with 13 bases between.

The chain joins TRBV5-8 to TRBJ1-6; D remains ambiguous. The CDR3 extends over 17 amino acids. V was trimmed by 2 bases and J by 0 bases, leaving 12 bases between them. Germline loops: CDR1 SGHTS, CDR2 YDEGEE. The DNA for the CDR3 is TGTGCCAGCAGCTTCCGCGGAATTAGCTCCTATAATTCACCCCTCCACTTT. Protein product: CASSFRGISSYNSPLHF.

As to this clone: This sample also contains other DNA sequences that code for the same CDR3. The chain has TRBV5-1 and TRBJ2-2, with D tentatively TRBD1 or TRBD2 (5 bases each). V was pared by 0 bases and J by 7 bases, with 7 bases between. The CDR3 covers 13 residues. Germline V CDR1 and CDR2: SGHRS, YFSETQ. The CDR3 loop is CASSLEGSGELFF. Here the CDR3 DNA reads TGCGCCAGCAGCTTGGAGGGGAGCGGGGAGCTGTTTTTT. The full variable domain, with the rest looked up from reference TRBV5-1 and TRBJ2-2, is KAGVTQTPRYLIKTRGQQVTLSCSPISGHRSVSWYQQTPGQGLQFLFEYFSETQRNKGNFPGRFSGRQFSNSRSEMNVSTLELGDSALYLCASSLEGSGELFFGEGSRLTVL.

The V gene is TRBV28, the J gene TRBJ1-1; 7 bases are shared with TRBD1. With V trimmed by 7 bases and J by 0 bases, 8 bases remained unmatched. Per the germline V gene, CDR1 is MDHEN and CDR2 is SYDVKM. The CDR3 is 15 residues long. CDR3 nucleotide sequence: TGTGCCAGCAACCAGGGACAGACCCTGAACACTGAAGCTTTCTTT. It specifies CASNQGQTLNTEAFF.

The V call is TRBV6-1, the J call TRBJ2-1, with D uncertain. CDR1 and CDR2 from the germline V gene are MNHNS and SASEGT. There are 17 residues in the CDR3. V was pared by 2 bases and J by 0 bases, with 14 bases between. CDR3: CASSEWPRTSSYNEQFF. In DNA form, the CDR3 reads TGTGCCAGCAGTGAATGGCCCCGGACGAGCTCCTACAATGAGCAGTTCTTC.

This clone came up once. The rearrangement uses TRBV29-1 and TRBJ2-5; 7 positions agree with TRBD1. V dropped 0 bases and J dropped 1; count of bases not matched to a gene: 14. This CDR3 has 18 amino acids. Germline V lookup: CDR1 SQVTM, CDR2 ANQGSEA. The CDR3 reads CSVEDYRALRQGQETQYF. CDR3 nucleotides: TGCAGCGTTGAAGATTACAGGGCCTTACGACAGGGCCAAGAGACCCAGTACTTC.

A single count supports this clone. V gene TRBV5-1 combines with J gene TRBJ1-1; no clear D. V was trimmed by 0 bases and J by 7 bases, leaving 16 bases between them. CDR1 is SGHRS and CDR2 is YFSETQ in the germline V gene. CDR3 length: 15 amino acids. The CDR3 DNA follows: TGCGCCAGCAGCTTGGCCGGTTTGGGCCGCTTTGAAGCTTTCTTT. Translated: CASSLAGLGRFEAFF.

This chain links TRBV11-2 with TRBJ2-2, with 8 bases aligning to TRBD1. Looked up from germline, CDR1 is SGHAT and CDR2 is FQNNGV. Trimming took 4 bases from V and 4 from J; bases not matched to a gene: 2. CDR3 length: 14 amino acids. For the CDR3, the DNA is TGTGCCAGCAGCTCCCAGGGGGCCACCGGGGAGCTGTTTTTT. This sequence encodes CASSSQGATGELFF.

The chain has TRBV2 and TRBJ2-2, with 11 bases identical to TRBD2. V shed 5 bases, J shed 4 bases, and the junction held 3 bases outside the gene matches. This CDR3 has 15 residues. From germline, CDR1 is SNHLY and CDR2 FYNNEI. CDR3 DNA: TGTGCCAGCAGTAGACTAGCGGGAATCACCGGGGAGCTGTTTTTT. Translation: CASSRLAGITGELFF.

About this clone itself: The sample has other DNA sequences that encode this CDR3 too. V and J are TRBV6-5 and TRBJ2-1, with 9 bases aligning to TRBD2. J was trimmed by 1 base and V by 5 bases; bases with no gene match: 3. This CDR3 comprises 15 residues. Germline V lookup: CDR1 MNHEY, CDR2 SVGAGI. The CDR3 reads CASSRTSGSYNEQFF. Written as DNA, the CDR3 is TGTGCCAGCAGTCGTACTAGCGGGTCCTACAATGAGCAGTTCTTC.

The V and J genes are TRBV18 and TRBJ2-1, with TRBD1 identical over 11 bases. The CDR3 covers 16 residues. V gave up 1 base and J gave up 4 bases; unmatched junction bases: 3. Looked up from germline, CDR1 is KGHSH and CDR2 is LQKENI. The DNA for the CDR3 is TGTGCCAGCTCACCACGTGGGACAGGGGGATACAATGAGCAGTTCTTC. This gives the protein CASSPRGTGGYNEQFF.

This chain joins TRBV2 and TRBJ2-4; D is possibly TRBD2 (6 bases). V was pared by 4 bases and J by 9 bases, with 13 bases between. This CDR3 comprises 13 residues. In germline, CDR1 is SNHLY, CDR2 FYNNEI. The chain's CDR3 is CASSVGGKGIQYF. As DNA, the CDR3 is TGTGCCAGCAGTGTTGGCGGGAAGGGCATTCAGTACTTC.

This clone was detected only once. The CDR3 bases are TGCGCCAGCAGCTCCGGACCCTGGGAAGAGCAGTACTTC. It translates to CASSSGPWEEQYF. This chain joins TRBV5-1 and TRBJ2-7, with D hard to call. The CDR3 loop spans 13 amino acids. Trimming pared 3 bases from V and 7 bases from J, leaving 14 bases between. Germline loops: CDR1 SGHRS, CDR2 YFSETQ.

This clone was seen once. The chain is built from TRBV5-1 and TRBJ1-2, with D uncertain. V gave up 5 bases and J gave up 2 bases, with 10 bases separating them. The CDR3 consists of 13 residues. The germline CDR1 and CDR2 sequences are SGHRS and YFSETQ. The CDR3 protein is CASRAAINYGYTF. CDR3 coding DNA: TGCGCCAGCAGGGCAGCGATCAACTATGGCTACACCTTC.

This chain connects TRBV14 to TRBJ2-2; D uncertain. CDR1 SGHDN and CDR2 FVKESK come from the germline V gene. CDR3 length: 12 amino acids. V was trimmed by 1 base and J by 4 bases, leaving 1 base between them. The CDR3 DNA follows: TGTGCCAGCAGCCAAGGCACCGGGGAGCTGTTTTTT. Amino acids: CASSQGTGELFF.

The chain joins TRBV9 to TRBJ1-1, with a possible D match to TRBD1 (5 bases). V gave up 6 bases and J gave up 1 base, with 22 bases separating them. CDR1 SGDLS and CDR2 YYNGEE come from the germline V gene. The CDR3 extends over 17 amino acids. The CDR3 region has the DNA TGTGCCAGCACCCCGGTGGGAAACCGGGGCCCGAACACTGAAGCTTTCTTT. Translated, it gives CASTPVGNRGPNTEAFF. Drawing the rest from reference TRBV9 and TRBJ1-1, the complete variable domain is DSGVTQTPKHLITATGQRVTLRCSPRSGDLSVYWYQQSLDQGLQFLIQYYNGEERAKGNILERFSAQQFPDLHSELNLSSLELGDSALYFCASTPVGNRGPNTEAFFGQGTRLTVV.

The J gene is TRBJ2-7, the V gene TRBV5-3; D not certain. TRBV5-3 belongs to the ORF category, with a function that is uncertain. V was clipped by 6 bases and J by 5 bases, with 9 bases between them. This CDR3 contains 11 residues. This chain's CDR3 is CARNELDEQYF. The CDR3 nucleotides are TGTGCCAGAAATGAGTTAGACGAGCAGTACTTC.